This T cell receptor beta chain was obtained from a study of blood T cell repertoires in COVID-19. The V end was cut by 7 bases, the J end by 6 bases, with 13 bases between. CDR3 length equals 13 residues. In germline, CDR1 is MNHEY, CDR2 SVGAGI. The data were produced by immunoSEQ multiplex PCR, yet TCRdb's version contains in-frame clones alone and is incomplete. The table records 490,000 or so clones, roughly nine tenths of them present only once. The sequenced sample was PBMCs or T cells enriched from blood (not recorded which). This chain joins TRBV6-5 and TRBJ1-5; no clear D gene. The TCR originated in a woman aged 55-69 years who had recovered from COVID-19. CDR3 residues: CASIWSRGQPQHF. The CDR3, as DNA: TGTGCCAGCATCTGGTCCCGGGGTCAGCCCCAGCATTTT.